The rows below give T cell receptor beta chains drawn from one sample of a study of PD-1 blockade in classical Hodgkin lymphoma. Here immunoSEQ multiplex PCR was the method, and the copy in TCRdb shows in-frame clones only, minus some. The sample lists 25,000 to 30,000 clones, around 77% occurring once. The specimen was peripheral blood mononuclear cells (PBMCs), collected before the fourth cycle of nivolumab. These TCRs come from a human donor with classical Hodgkin lymphoma. The CDR3 runs from the conserved cysteine through the conserved F or W. A D gene is named only where the DNA matches it firmly.

CASSYYGQGYGYTF,NA,TRBV6-5
CASSLSGVQDEKLFF,NA,TRBV5-1
CATRGLGEETQYF,NA,TRBV7-2
CASSPTGDTEAFF,TRBD1,TRBV6-6
CASSLELVGGLLAGELFF,NA,TRBV5-1
CASSKTVDRETQYF,NA,TRBV9
CASSVDPPGLTRDEQFF,NA,TRBV9
CASTRDREGNTEAFF,TRBD1,TRBV6-6
CASSILAGGPTVDEQFF,TRBD2,TRBV19
CASSQQGTEQFF,NA,TRBV4-1
CASSPVPAGVRSVDTQYF,TRBD2,TRBV28
CASSSGRAGGYEQYF,TRBD2,TRBV6-6
CASRRSDSTYGYTF,NA,TRBV27
CASSFGVAADTQYF,NA,TRBV6-5
CASSYSGKSSYEQYF,TRBD2,TRBV6-5
CASSPRTFSPLHF,NA,TRBV19
CASSYPTGIGNEKLFF,NA,TRBV6-6
CASSYRTDNEQFF,NA,TRBV6-6
CASSLGVSNEQFF,NA,TRBV11-2
CASSPSRPVQETQYF,NA,TRBV18
CATSRGVGLEQFF,NA,TRBV15
CAISESWDEQFF,NA,TRBV10-3